This is a list of T cell receptor beta chains from one sample in a study of T cell repertoires in cytomegalovirus infection. TCRdb re-called the reads with MiXCR, one entry per CDR3 protein. The sample carries around 210,000 distinct CDR3 sequences, about 5.9% recorded once. The material sequenced was PBMCs. These receptor sequences come from a human donor in good health (CMV status not recorded). Some clones in this sample may be carry-over from other donors' samples. Each CDR3 is given with its conserved first and last residue. The D gene is left open where the match is weak. A clone size is listed for some rows: how often the clone was seen (once, few, many), or a class if it is expanded.

j_call clone_size d_call v_call cdr3_aa cdr3_nt
TRBJ1-1 many . TRBV6-2/TRBV6-3 CASSQYTGKAFF TGTGCCAGCAGTCAATACACGGGAAAGGCTTTCTTT
TRBJ2-2 . TRBD1 TRBV6-2/TRBV6-3 CASSFYRGVTGELFF TGTGCCAGCAGTTTCTACAGGGGGGTCACCGGGGAGCTGTTTTTT
TRBJ2-5 few TRBD1 TRBV20-1 CSASKGQQETQYF TGCAGTGCTAGTAAGGGACAGCAAGAGACCCAGTACTTC
TRBJ2-3 many . TRBV24-1 CATSDFGGTDTQYF TGTGCCACCAGTGATTTTGGAGGCACAGATACGCAGTATTTT
TRBJ2-1 many . TRBV14 CASSLPWGSSYNEQFF TGTGCCAGCAGCCTCCCGTGGGGGAGCTCCTACAATGAGCAGTTCTTC
TRBJ1-2 many TRBD1 TRBV5-1 CASSLVGQGFAGYTF TGCGCCAGCAGCTTGGTGGGACAGGGTTTTGCCGGCTACACCTTC
TRBJ2-3 many . TRBV2 CASSVTSTDTQYF TGTGCCAGCAGTGTCACTAGCACAGATACGCAGTATTTT
TRBJ2-4 many TRBD1 TRBV7-2 CASSLRTGIHKNIQYF TGTGCCAGCAGCCTTAGGACAGGGATTCACAAAAACATTCAGTACTTC
TRBJ2-1 many . TRBV12-3/TRBV12-4 CASSRGGPYNEQFF TGTGCCAGCAGCCGTGGGGGGCCTTACAATGAGCAGTTCTTC
TRBJ2-1 many . TRBV6-2/TRBV6-3 CASTPGSSYNEQFF TGTGCCAGCACCCCAGGGAGCTCCTACAATGAGCAGTTCTTC
TRBJ1-5 many . TRBV20-1 CSGGGGVNQPQHF TGCAGTGGAGGGGGGGGGGTCAATCAGCCCCAGCATTTT
TRBJ2-3 many . TRBV12-3/TRBV12-4 CASSFLGSGDTQYF TGTGCCAGCAGTTTTCTTGGGTCGGGAGATACGCAGTATTTT
TRBJ2-5 few TRBD2 TRBV28 CASRDAGLAGETQYF TGTGCCAGCAGGGACGCGGGACTAGCAGGGGAGACCCAGTACTTC
TRBJ2-1 many TRBD1 TRBV6-1 CASRRQGAGEQFF TGTGCCAGCCGTCGGCAGGGGGCGGGTGAGCAGTTCTTC
TRBJ2-5 many . TRBV6-5 CASSYSWQRARQETQYF TGTGCCAGCAGTTACTCGTGGCAGCGCGCCCGCCAAGAGACCCAGTACTTC
TRBJ1-1 . TRBD1 TRBV20-1 CSGADRGKNTEAFF TGCAGTGGCGCGGACAGGGGGAAGAACACTGAAGCTTTCTTT
TRBJ2-2 . . TRBV2 CAQGTAGELFF TGTGCGCAGGGGACGGCCGGGGAGCTGTTTTTT
TRBJ1-5 few . TRBV6-6 CASARSDSGGSQPQHF TGTGCCAGCGCGAGGTCGGATTCGGGGGGCTCTCAGCCCCAGCATTTT
TRBJ2-2 many TRBD1 TRBV7-8 CASSLGPQGFYAGELFF TGTGCCAGCAGCCTAGGACCACAGGGGTTTTACGCCGGGGAGCTGTTTTTT
TRBJ2-1 many TRBD1 TRBV11-2 CASSRTGTGVSNEQFF TGTGCCAGCAGCCGGACCGGGACAGGGGTATCTAATGAGCAGTTCTTC
TRBJ1-1 many . TRBV18 CASSPEGTARTEAFF TGTGCCAGCTCACCGGAAGGGACGGCTCGCACTGAAGCTTTCTTT
TRBJ1-4 many . TRBV7-9 CASSLGQRGEKLFF TGTGCCAGCAGCTTGGGTCAACGAGGTGAAAAACTGTTTTTT
TRBJ1-2 . . TRBV19 CASSIRGRLNYGYTF TGTGCCAGTAGTATAAGGGGCAGATTGAACTATGGCTACACCTTC
TRBJ1-1 many . TRBV4-2 CASSTQQLTNTEAFF TGTGCCAGCAGCACCCAACAGTTGACGAACACTGAAGCTTTCTTT
TRBJ1-1 many . TRBV29-1 CSVEVLKNNTEAFF TGCAGCGTTGAAGTACTAAAGAATAACACTGAAGCTTTCTTT
TRBJ2-1 many . TRBV7-3 CASSLSTDYNEQFF TGTGCCAGCAGCTTAAGCACAGATTACAATGAGCAGTTCTTC
TRBJ1-1 many . TRBV7-2 CASSLRAPGTNTEAFF TGTGCCAGCAGCCTGCGGGCCCCGGGGACCAACACTGAAGCTTTCTTT
TRBJ2-5 . TRBD2 TRBV9 CASSVGGIGLAGWETQYF TGTGCCAGCAGCGTAGGGGGAATAGGACTAGCGGGATGGGAGACCCAGTACTTC
TRBJ1-5 . . TRBV20-1 CSARAGVNQPQHF TGCAGTGCTAGAGCAGGGGTTAATCAGCCCCAGCATTTT
TRBJ2-7 many TRBD1 TRBV12-3/TRBV12-4 CASRLGTAYEQYF TGTGCCAGCAGGCTTGGGACAGCCTACGAGCAGTACTTC
TRBJ2-7 few . TRBV6-5 CASSHGRTYEQYF TGTGCCAGCAGTCACGGACGTACCTACGAGCAGTACTTC
TRBJ1-5 many . TRBV7-2 CASSSSPGDNQPQHF TGTGCCAGCAGCTCCTCCCCAGGGGACAATCAGCCCCAGCATTTT
TRBJ2-7 many . TRBV20-1 CSARVAHEQYF TGCAGTGCTAGAGTAGCTCACGAGCAGTACTTC
TRBJ2-1 many TRBD2 TRBV6-2/TRBV6-3 CASSFRGGAPEQFF TGTGCCAGCAGTTTTCGCGGGGGGGCCCCTGAGCAGTTCTTC
TRBJ2-3 . . TRBV28 CASSFLSVSDTQYF TGTGCCAGCAGTTTTCTCAGCGTTTCAGATACGCAGTATTTT
TRBJ2-2 many . TRBV2 CASISGQGGTGELFF TGTGCCAGCATTAGCGGGCAGGGGGGGACCGGGGAGCTGTTTTTT
TRBJ1-1 many . TRBV7-9 CASSLVRVLSTEAFF TGTGCCAGCAGCTTAGTAAGGGTGTTAAGCACTGAAGCTTTCTTT
TRBJ2-7 many TRBD1 TRBV28 CASSFRGWGQGAPPYEQYF TGTGCCAGCAGTTTTAGGGGATGGGGACAGGGAGCCCCGCCCTACGAGCAGTACTTC
TRBJ1-2 many . TRBV12-3/TRBV12-4 CASSFKPWDGYTF TGTGCCAGCAGTTTTAAGCCCTGGGATGGCTACACCTTC
TRBJ1-1 many . TRBV10-3 CAISESMNTEAFF TGTGCCATCAGTGAGTCCATGAACACTGAAGCTTTCTTT
TRBJ2-3 many . TRBV4-3 CASSQDPGTATDTQYF TGCGCCAGCAGCCAAGACCCCGGCACGGCTACAGATACGCAGTATTTT
TRBJ2-2 many TRBD2 TRBV7-6 CASSSGVSGGSNTGELFF TGTGCCAGCAGCTCCGGGGTTAGCGGGGGCTCGAACACCGGGGAGCTGTTTTTT
TRBJ2-1 . TRBD1 TRBV20-1 CSGHGTGPNNEQFF TGCAGTGGGCATGGGACAGGGCCCAACAATGAGCAGTTCTTC
TRBJ2-7 many . TRBV7-9 CASSFDISYEQYF TGTGCCAGCAGCTTCGACATCTCCTACGAGCAGTACTTC
TRBJ2-1 . . TRBV19 CASSIGQTHGNEQFF TGTGCCAGTAGTATTGGACAAACCCACGGCAATGAGCAGTTCTTC
TRBJ2-3 many . TRBV20-1 CSARDPRESADTQYF TGCAGTGCTAGAGATCCGAGGGAGTCGGCAGATACGCAGTATTTT
TRBJ1-1 . . TRBV9 CASSVTTGNTEAFF TGTGCCAGCAGCGTGACGACAGGGAACACTGAAGCTTTCTTT
TRBJ1-1 many . TRBV12-3/TRBV12-4 CASSPLGVTEAFF TGTGCCAGCAGTCCTCTGGGGGTCACTGAAGCTTTCTTT
TRBJ2-7 few . TRBV6-5 CASSFRDPYEQYF TGTGCCAGCAGTTTCCGGGACCCCTACGAGCAGTACTTC
TRBJ1-6 many . TRBV12-3/TRBV12-4 CASSLNRGQGIDSPLHF TGTGCCAGCAGTTTAAATCGGGGACAAGGAATAGATTCACCCCTCCACTTT
TRBJ2-5 many TRBD1 TRBV11-2 CASSYGTGGEETQYF TGTGCCAGCAGTTACGGGACAGGGGGCGAGGAGACCCAGTACTTC
TRBJ1-1 many TRBD1 TRBV2 CASRWTGVNTEAFF TGTGCCAGCAGGTGGACAGGTGTGAACACTGAAGCTTTCTTT
TRBJ2-1 many TRBD1 TRBV11-2 CASSSTGQGKYEQFF TGTGCCAGCAGCTCTACTGGACAGGGGAAGTATGAGCAGTTCTTC
TRBJ2-3 many . TRBV7-2 CASSTPRPGDTQYF TGTGCCAGCAGCACCCCACGGCCGGGGGATACGCAGTATTTT
TRBJ2-3 many . TRBV5-6 CAGARGYAADTQYF TGTGCCGGGGCGCGCGGGTACGCCGCGGATACGCAGTATTTT
TRBJ1-1 many . TRBV7-2 CASSLALLSEAFF TGTGCCAGCAGCTTAGCGCTCCTATCCGAAGCTTTCTTT
TRBJ2-2 . . TRBV6-5 CASSYSPNGIAGELFF TGTGCCAGCAGTTACTCCCCAAACGGCATCGCCGGGGAGCTGTTTTTT
TRBJ2-1 many TRBD2 TRBV19 CASSGLAGGPRNEQFF TGTGCCAGTAGTGGGCTAGCGGGGGGGCCAAGAAATGAGCAGTTCTTC
TRBJ2-1 many . TRBV6-2/TRBV6-3 CASSDPGGAGHEQFF TGTGCCAGCAGCGACCCAGGGGGGGCAGGGCATGAGCAGTTCTTC
TRBJ1-2 many TRBD1 TRBV5-1 CASSPGTGSWGYTF TGCGCCAGCAGCCCCGGGACAGGCTCATGGGGCTACACCTTC